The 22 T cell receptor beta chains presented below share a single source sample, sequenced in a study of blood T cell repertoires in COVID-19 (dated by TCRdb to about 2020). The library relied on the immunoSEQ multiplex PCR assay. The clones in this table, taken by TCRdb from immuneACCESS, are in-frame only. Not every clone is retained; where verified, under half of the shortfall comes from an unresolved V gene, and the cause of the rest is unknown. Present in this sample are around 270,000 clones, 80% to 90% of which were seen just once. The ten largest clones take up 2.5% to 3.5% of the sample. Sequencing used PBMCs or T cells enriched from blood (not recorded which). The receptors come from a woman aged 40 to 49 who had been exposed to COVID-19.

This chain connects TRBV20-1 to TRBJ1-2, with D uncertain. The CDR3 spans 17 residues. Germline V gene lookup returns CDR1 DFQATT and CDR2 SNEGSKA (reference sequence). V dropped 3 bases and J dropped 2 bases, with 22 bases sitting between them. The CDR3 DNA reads TGCAGTGCTAGTGGCCGAGGTCCCAACCGTTTAAACTATGGCTACACCTTC. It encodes CSASGRGPNRLNYGYTF.

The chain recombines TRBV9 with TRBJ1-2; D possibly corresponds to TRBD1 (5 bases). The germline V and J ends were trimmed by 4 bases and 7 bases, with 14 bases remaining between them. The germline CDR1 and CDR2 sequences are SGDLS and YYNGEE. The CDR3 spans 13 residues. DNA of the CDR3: TGTGCCAGCAGCTCCAGTCCTAGGGGTGGCTACACCTTC. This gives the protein CASSSSPRGGYTF.

CDR3 sequence (DNA): TGTGCCACCAGTGATTCAGGGATCAATGAGCAGTTCTTC. This encodes CATSDSGINEQFF. This chain links TRBV24-1 with TRBJ2-1; D perhaps matches TRBD1 (5 bases). This CDR3 contains 13 residues. The V end lost 2 bases, the J end lost 6 bases, and 7 bases lay between the germline ends. Germline loops: CDR1 KGHDR, CDR2 SFDVKD.

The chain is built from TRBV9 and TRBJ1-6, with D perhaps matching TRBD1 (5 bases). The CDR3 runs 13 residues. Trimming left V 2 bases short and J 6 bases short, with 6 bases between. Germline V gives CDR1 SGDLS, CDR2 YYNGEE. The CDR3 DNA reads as TGTGCCAGCAGCGTGCAGGGTAATTCACCCCTCCACTTT. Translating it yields CASSVQGNSPLHF.

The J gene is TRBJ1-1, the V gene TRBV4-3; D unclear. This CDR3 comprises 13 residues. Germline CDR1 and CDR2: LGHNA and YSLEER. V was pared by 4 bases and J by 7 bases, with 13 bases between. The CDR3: CASSLTRGLEAFF. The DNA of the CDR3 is TGCGCCAGCAGCCTCACGAGAGGGCTTGAAGCTTTCTTT.

As DNA, the CDR3 is TGCGCCAGCGCCGCAGGGGAAACTGAAGCTTTCTTT. It translates to CASAAGETEAFF. The chain joins TRBV5-1 to TRBJ1-1; a weak D match, TRBD1 (6 bases). CDR1 and CDR2 from the germline V gene are SGHRS and YFSETQ. CDR3 size: 12 residues. V gave up 7 bases and J gave up 5 bases, with 12 bases separating them.

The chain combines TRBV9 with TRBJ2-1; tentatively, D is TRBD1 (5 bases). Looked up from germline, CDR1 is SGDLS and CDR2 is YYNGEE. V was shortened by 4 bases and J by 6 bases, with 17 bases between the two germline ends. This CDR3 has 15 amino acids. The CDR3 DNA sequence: TGTGCCAGCAGCCCCCGAGGCTATGGGGCCAATGAGCAGTTCTTC. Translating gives CASSPRGYGANEQFF.

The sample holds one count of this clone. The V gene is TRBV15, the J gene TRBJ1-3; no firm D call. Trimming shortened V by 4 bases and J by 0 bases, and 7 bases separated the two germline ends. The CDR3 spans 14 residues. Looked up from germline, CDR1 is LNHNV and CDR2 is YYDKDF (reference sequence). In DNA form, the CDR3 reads TGTGCCACCAGCATTAGCTTCTCTGGAAACACCATATATTTT. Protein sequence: CATSISFSGNTIYF. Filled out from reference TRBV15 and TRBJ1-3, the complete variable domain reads DAMVIQNPRYQVTQFGKPVTLSCSQTLNHNVMYWYQQKSSQAPKLLFHYYDKDFNNEADTPDNFQSRRPNTSFCFLDIRSPGLGDTAMYLCATSISFSGNTIYFGEGSWLTVV.

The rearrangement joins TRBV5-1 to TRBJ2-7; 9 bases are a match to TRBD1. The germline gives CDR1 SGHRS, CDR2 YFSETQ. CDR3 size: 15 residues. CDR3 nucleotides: TGTGCCAGCAGCTCGTACCCGGGACAGGGTTACGAGCAGTACGTC. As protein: CASSSYPGQGYEQYV.

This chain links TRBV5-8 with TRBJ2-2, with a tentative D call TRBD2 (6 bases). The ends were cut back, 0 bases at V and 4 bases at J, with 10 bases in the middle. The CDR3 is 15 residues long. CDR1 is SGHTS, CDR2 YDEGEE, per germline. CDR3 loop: CASSLDGGGTGELFF. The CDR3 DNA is TGTGCCAGCAGCTTGGACGGGGGTGGCACCGGGGAGCTGTTTTTT. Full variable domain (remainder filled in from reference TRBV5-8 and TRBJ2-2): EAGVTQSPTHLIKTRGQQATLRCSPISGHTSVYWYQQALGLGLQFLLWYDEGEERNRGNFPPRFSGRQFPNYSSELNVNALELEDSALYLCASSLDGGGTGELFFGEGSRLTVL.

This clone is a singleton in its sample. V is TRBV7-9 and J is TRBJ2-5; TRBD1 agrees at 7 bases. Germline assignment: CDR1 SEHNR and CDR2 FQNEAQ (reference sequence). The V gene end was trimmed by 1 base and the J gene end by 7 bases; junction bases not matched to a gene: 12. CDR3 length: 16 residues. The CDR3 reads CASSLGAGGRLRTQYF. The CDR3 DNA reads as TGTGCCAGCAGCTTAGGAGCAGGGGGACGCCTTCGGACCCAGTACTTC.

CDR3 protein: CAIMEGRGETQYF. CDR3 bases: TGTGCCATCATGGAGGGCAGGGGGGAGACCCAGTACTTC. V is TRBV10-3 and J is TRBJ2-5; a possible D gene is TRBD1 (7 bases). Germline CDR1 reads ENHRY; CDR2 reads SYGVKD. V gave up 7 bases and J gave up 5 bases, with 14 bases separating them. The CDR3 runs to 13 residues.

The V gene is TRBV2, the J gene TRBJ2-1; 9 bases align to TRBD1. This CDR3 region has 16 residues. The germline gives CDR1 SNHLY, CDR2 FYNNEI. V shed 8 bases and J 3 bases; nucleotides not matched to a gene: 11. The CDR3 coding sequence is TGTGCCAGCCAACACCGGACAGGGGCCGGCTACAATGAGCAGTTCTTC. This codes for CASQHRTGAGYNEQFF.

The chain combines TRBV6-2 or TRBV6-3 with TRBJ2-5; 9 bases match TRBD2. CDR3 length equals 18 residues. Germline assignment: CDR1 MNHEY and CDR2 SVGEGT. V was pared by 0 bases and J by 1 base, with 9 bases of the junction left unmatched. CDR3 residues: CASSYSTGLAGPQETQYF. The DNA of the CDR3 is TGTGCCAGCAGTTACTCGACAGGCCTAGCGGGACCCCAAGAGACCCAGTACTTC.

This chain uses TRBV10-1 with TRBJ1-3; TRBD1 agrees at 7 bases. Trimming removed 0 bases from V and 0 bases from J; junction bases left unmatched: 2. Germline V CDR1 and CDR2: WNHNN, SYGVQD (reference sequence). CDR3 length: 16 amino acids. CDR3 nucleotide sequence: TGCGCCAGCAGTGAGTCCGACAGGGCCTCTGGAAACACCATATATTTT. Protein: CASSESDRASGNTIYF.

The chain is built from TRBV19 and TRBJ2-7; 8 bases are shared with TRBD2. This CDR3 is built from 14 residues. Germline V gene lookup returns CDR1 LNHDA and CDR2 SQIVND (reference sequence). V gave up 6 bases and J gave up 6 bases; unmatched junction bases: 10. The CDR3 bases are TGTGCCAGTAGCCTGATAGCGGGATTCGGCGAGCAGTACGTC. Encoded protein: CASSLIAGFGEQYV.

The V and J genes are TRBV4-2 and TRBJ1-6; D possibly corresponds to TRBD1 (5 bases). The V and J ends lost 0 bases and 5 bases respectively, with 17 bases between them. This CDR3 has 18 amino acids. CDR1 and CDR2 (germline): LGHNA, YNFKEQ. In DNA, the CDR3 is TGTGCCAGCAGCCAAGATAACCCATTTCGACAGCATAATTCACCCCTCCACTTT. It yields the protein CASSQDNPFRQHNSPLHF.

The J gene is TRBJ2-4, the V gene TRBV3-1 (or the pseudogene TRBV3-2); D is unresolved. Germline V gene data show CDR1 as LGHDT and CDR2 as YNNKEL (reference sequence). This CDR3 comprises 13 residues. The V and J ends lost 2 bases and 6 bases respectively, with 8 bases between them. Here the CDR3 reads CASSQTLANIQYF. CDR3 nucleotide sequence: TGTGCCAGCAGCCAAACGTTAGCAAACATTCAGTACTTC.

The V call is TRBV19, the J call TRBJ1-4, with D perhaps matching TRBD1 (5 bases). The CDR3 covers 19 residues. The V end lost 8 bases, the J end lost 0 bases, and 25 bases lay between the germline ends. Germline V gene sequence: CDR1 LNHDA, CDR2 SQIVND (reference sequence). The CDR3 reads CASGETNFRAIATNEKLFF. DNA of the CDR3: TGTGCCAGTGGGGAAACTAATTTCAGGGCCATTGCAACTAATGAAAAACTGTTTTTT.

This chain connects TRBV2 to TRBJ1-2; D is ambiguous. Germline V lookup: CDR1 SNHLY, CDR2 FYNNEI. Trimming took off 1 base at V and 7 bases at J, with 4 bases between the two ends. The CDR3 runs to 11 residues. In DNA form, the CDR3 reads TGTGCCAGCAGTGAAGGAGGTGGCTACACCTTC. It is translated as CASSEGGGYTF.

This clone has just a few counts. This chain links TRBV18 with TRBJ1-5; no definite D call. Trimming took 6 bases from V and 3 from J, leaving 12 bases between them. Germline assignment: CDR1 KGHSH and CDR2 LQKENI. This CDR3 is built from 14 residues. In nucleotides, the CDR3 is TGTGCCAGCTCCCCCACAGAAATCAATCAGCCCCAGCATTTT. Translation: CASSPTEINQPQHF.

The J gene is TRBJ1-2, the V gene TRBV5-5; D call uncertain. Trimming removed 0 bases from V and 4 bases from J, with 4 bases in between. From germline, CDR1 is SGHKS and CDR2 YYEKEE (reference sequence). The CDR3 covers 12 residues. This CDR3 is CASSLDSYGYTF. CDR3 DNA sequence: TGTGCCAGCAGCTTGGACAGCTATGGCTACACCTTC.